This TCR beta chain was identified during a study of cytomegalovirus exposure and HLA in healthy donors. For the study at large: HLA-typed donors were the source of about 81 million unique TCRs held in an early data release.

The CDR3 runs 13 residues. The V gene's germline CDR1 is SEHNR and CDR2 FQNEAQ (reference sequence). The germline V and J ends were trimmed by 3 bases and 7 bases, with 9 bases remaining between them. PCR was performed using 60 Vbeta and 13 Jbeta primers. In the source study's methods: Later, an analysis found 65 million to 85 million unique TCR beta chains, and some 10 million of these were shared. Data came from immunoSEQ multiplex PCR; TCRdb stores just in-frame clones and leaves some out. That table is the source of V, J and clone size, and D and trimming were worked out from the DNA. Among more than 85,000 clones, about three quarters were seen once, and the ten largest hold roughly a tenth. As regards this clone: Its specificity is not known.

Study-level points and caveats: Upon later analysis, HLA-associated TCR beta chains proved more clonally expanded than other, equally common chains. Most TCR sequences showed up rarely, but some public TCRs showed up in many donors.

J is TRBJ2-2 and V is TRBV7-9; possibly TRBD1 for D (5 bases). This receptor was identified in a man aged 25 to 45 in good health and CMV-seropositive. The specimen was PBMCs. The CDR3 nucleotides are TGTGCCAGCAGCTTCCAGGGCGGCGGGGAGCTGTTTTTT. It yields the protein CASSFQGGGELFF.